This TCR beta chain was sequenced for a study of cytomegalovirus exposure and HLA in healthy donors. As for the study in general: From 150 million to 200 million T cells, an earlier analysis saw 110 million or so unique TCR beta sequences. Overall study findings and caveats: According to the study, 160 or so TCR beta chains were cytomegalovirus-associated. Trimming of TCR beta V- and J-genes showed a link, identified in a later analysis, to a missense DCLRE1C variant.

Germline loops: CDR1 SNHLY, CDR2 FYNNEI. V lost 6 bases and J lost 4; bases outside the gene matches: 5. The CDR3 loop spans 14 amino acids. This clone was recorded only once. Its specificity is unknown. PCR amplification relied on 60 Vbeta primers (plus 13 Jbeta primers). In the source study's methods: Unique TCR beta chains numbered around 75 million in a later analysis, with roughly 9.9 million shared. Clones were read by immunoSEQ multiplex PCR, and TCRdb kept only the in-frame ones, dropping some. V and J calls and clone size are copied from that table; D and trimming were computed from the DNA. The table lists 150,000 to 200,000 clones, about 81% of them singletons.

Sequences were obtained from PBMCs. The chain joins TRBV2 to TRBJ2-7; TRBD1 matches at 11 bases. The source is a girl aged 10-17 years in good health and CMV-seropositive. The CDR3 reads CASRGDRGAYEQYF. As DNA, the CDR3 is TGTGCCAGCAGGGGGGACAGGGGGGCGTACGAGCAGTACTTC.